The 4 T cell receptor beta chains below were found in one sample sequenced in a study of cytomegalovirus exposure and HLA in healthy donors. PCR employed 60 Vbeta and 13 Jbeta primers. Assay: immunoSEQ multiplex PCR; the TCRdb copy retains only in-frame clones and omits some. Of roughly 130,000 clones detected, roughly 80% appear once; the ten largest clones hold about 3.3%. The sequencing input was PBMCs. These receptors were obtained from a male donor in good health and CMV-seronegative.

The chain's CDR3 is CATSRTSGETQYF. CDR3 nucleotides: TGTGCCACCAGCAGGACTAGCGGGGAGACCCAGTACTTC. V and J are TRBV15 and TRBJ2-5; the match to TRBD2 covers 10 bases. Germline loops: CDR1 LNHNV, CDR2 YYDKDF (reference sequence). This CDR3 contains 13 residues. The V segment lost 3 bases and the J segment 5 bases; nucleotides outside the gene matches: 0.

This chain connects TRBV20-1 to TRBJ2-1, with unresolved D. Germline V gene data show CDR1 as DFQATT and CDR2 as SNEGSKA (reference sequence). The CDR3 sequence is 11 residues long. The germline V and J ends were trimmed by 3 bases and 5 bases, with 5 bases remaining between them. CDR3 amino acids: CSASPDNEQFF. Here the CDR3 DNA reads TGCAGTGCTAGCCCGGACAATGAGCAGTTCTTC.

The chain carries TRBV6-5 and TRBJ1-2, with 7 bases fitting TRBD1. The CDR3 is 13 amino acids. Germline CDR1 MNHEY, CDR2 SVGAGI. Trimming cost V 6 bases and J 3 bases; bases outside gene matches: 4. The CDR3 spells CASRRDRDYGYTF. CDR3 DNA sequence: TGTGCCAGCAGACGAGACAGGGACTATGGCTACACCTTC.

The chain recombines TRBV30 with TRBJ2-1; D unresolved. Germline V gives CDR1 GTSNPN, CDR2 SVGIG (reference sequence). V lost 0 bases and J 2 bases, leaving 11 bases between the germline ends. CDR3 length: 15 amino acids. The CDR3 region has the DNA TGTGCCTGGAGTGTCGGCAGCGCGACCTACAATGAGCAGTTCTTC. This encodes CAWSVGSATYNEQFF.